This T cell receptor beta chain derives from a study of CD8 T cells in ankylosing spondylitis. Study-level points and caveats: A TCR beta motif of roughly 8 highly homologous variants seemed to mark ankylosing spondylitis blood.

This clonotype was counted many times. Its specificity is not known. TCRdb itself ran the 5' RACE reads through MiXCR, one entry per CDR3 protein. The sample consists of 670,000 or so distinct CDR3 sequences, around 20% of them appearing once. Material for sequencing was blood, either unsorted or a sorted T cell fraction (not recorded which). This sequence was found in a male donor with ankylosing spondylitis.

CDR3 sequence: CASSLDQNTEAFF. DNA of the CDR3: TGTGCCAGCAGCTTAGATCAGAACACTGAAGCTTTCTTT. This chain links TRBV7-6 with TRBJ1-1; D uncertain. V lost 1 base to trimming and J lost 1 base, with 4 bases between them. CDR3 length: 13 amino acids. The V gene's germline CDR1 is SGHVS and CDR2 FNYEAQ.